This T cell receptor (beta chain) emerged from a study of T cell clones after liver transplantation (dated by TCRdb to about 2019). Regarding the study in general: Samples were obtained from ITN030ST, a randomized trial in which withdrawal of immunosuppression was attempted within 2 years of liver transplantation. Donor-reactive T cell clones were identified by TCRbeta sequencing following a pre-transplant mixed lymphocyte reaction and were subsequently tracked in post-transplant blood. As an antigen-independent comparator for the donor-reactive sequences, third party-reactive TCRbeta sequences from pre-transplant MLRs were identified as well. Three of the eight recipients were HCV-positive; the others were transplanted for non-autoimmune, non-viral indications. No induction therapy was given to the subjects, and standard immunosuppression was administered until randomization at 12-24 months post-transplant. Tolerance meant complete immunosuppression withdrawal for at least one year without liver enzymes rising beyond twice the upper limit of normal. Blood samples were collected pre-transplant, then pre-randomization ahead of withdrawal, and finally post-randomization once withdrawal had either been completed or failed. The study cohort included 8 liver transplant recipients, of whom 3 were classified as tolerant and 5 as non-tolerant.

Using immunoSEQ, frozen genomic DNA was subjected to high-throughput TCRbeta CDR3 sequencing, a process that included PCR amplification, mapping, bias correction and internal controls. The published analysis was carried out like this. Productive rearrangements were kept, and unique TCRbeta sequences were defined by CDR3 nucleotide sequence plus V and J gene. Donor-reactive sequences required at least 5-fold expansion in CFSE-low cells versus unstimulated pre-transplant cells and at least 0.01% frequency. Per-subject minimum frequency thresholds, based on the lowest-template unstimulated sample, ensured at least 90% detection power. Jensen-Shannon divergence between the top 1000 TCRbeta sequences post- versus pre-transplant served as the measure of repertoire turnover. Changes in detection of donor-reactive sequences were assessed with two-sided Fisher's exact tests. TCRdb provides this immuneACCESS table in a form limited to in-frame rearrangements. Some clones are lacking; in checked studies, under half of them reflect an unresolved V gene, and why the rest are absent is not known. The DNA was the basis for D and trimming; V, J and clone size are from that table. This sample gives tens of thousands of clones in total; about 93% of them show up just once. The ten largest clones add up to roughly 26% of the sample.

The paper as a whole reports these results and caveats: Low numbers of available donor cells limited the measurable donor-reactive repertoire in a couple of subjects. Without allograft tissue specimens, donor-reactive T cells may have migrated into the graft rather than being deleted. A significant post-transplant decrease in circulating donor-reactive CD4 TCRbeta sequences was observed in 5 of 8 subjects, irrespective of tolerance or HCV status. Donor-reactive sequences decreased more than third party-reactive sequences, which suggests partial antigen-specific deletion that was not related to withdrawal success. The conclusions were considered preliminary, being limited by small, heterogeneous patient numbers and non-standardized post-transplant time points. After accounting for repertoire turnover, donor-reactive detection was significantly reduced in 7 of 8 subjects for CD4 and 8 of 8 for CD8.

About this clone: Which antigen it targets is not known. Qualities for individual bases were not recorded, and no much larger clone is one base off.

The CDR3 starts with the cysteine, ends with the phenylalanine, and has 16 residues. The read is trimmed to its CDR3 DNA, 48 bases read in frame from base 1. Germline trimming: 4 bases from V, 5 bases from J; junction bases outside gene matches: 11. According to the germline V gene (reference sequence), CDR1 reads SEHNR and CDR2 reads FQNEAQ. Unstimulated PBMCs, after thawing, were stained for CD3, CD4 and CD8 and then FACS-sorted into CD3+CD4+ and CD3+CD8+ populations. All 8 studied subjects were randomized to withdrawal of immunosuppression. The Qiagen DNeasy Blood and Tissue Kit was used to isolate genomic DNA.

The sequence was collected from a human patient who received a liver transplant. Some T cells present after a transplant may be cells of the graft donor. Sample: CD8+ T cells from blood, taken 12 months after liver transplant. The sequence joins TRBV7-9 to TRBJ2-1, and TRBD1 matches 7 of the central bases. The DNA sequence follows: TGTGCCAGCAGCTCCCGACAGGGTTCTTCTAACAATGAGCAGTTCTTC. This gives the protein CASSSRQGSSNNEQFF.